Sequencing of this T cell receptor (beta chain) was carried out in a study of technical replicates of blood from a handful of donors. The repertoire was sequenced with immunoSEQ multiplex PCR; TCRdb's copy has only in-frame clones and lacks some. The top ten clones hold approximately 0.34% of a sample with 67,000 or so clones, roughly 92% of them seen once. Per the germline V gene, CDR1 is SEHNR and CDR2 is FQNEAQ (reference sequence). The ends were cut back, 4 bases at V and 3 bases at J, with 18 bases in the middle. The CDR3 spans 16 residues. Sequenced: T cells isolated from PBMCs. The sequence was obtained from a human donor in good health. This chain uses TRBV7-9 with TRBJ1-1, with D possibly being TRBD1 (5 bases). The CDR3 loop is CASSSIRGGVDTEAFF. In DNA form, the CDR3 reads TGTGCCAGCAGCTCGATCCGGGGGGGGGTGGACACTGAAGCTTTCTTT.